The 32 T cell receptor beta chains given below trace back to one sample, sequenced in a study of T cells in Graves' hyperthyroidism and ophthalmopathy. Amplification of TCR beta CDR3 regions used RNA as the template. The primer set for the first-round RT-PCR of the TCR CDR3 was HTBI. TCRdb redid the calling of the multiplex PCR reads with MiXCR, one entry per CDR3 protein. The sample shows around 250,000 distinct CDR3 sequences, more than 12% of them seen only once. The sequenced material came from blood. The receptors derive from a woman in her thirties or forties with Graves' hyperthyroidism that later progressed to Graves' ophthalmopathy.

This clonotype was counted many times. The chain employs TRBV6-5 and TRBJ1-1, with D hard to call. This CDR3 has 14 residues. Between the trimmed V and J ends, which lost 3 bases and 1 base, there was a span of 9 bases. Germline-derived CDR1 and CDR2 are MNHEY and SVGAGI. In nucleotides, the CDR3 is TGTGCCAGCAGTTATATACAGCAGAACACTGAAGCTTTCTTT. Translating gives CASSYIQQNTEAFF.

Points on this clonotype: Just one base apart from a much larger clone, this may be a read error. The chain links TRBV9 to TRBJ2-1; TRBD2 aligns across 11 bases. Germline V gene data show CDR1 as SGDLS and CDR2 as YYNGEE. The CDR3 has 15 residues. Unmatched junction bases numbered 0, after V lost 0 bases and J lost 4 bases. The CDR3 coding sequence is TGTGCCAGCAGCGTAGCTAGCGGGGGGTACAATGAGCAGTTCTTC. This gives the protein CASSVASGGYNEQFF.

This clonotype was recorded a few times. This sequence joins TRBV5-1 and TRBJ2-1; 8 bases line up with TRBD2. V was pared by 1 base and J by 3 bases, with 6 bases of the junction left unmatched. The CDR3 length is 16 residues. The germline CDR1 and CDR2 sequences are SGHRS and YFSETQ. DNA of the CDR3: TGCGCCAGCAGCTTGATTGTAGCGGGGAACTACAATGAGCAGTTCTTC. Its translation: CASSLIVAGNYNEQFF.

This clonotype came up many times. V is TRBV28 and J is TRBJ1-5; 7 nucleotides align to TRBD1. Germline V gene lookup returns CDR1 MDHEN and CDR2 SYDVKM. The CDR3 spans 15 residues. The ends lost 8 bases at V and 2 bases at J; junction bases unmatched: 9. The CDR3 DNA reads TGTGCCAGCTACGAGAGGGGGCGAGGCAATCAGCCCCAGCATTTT. Its protein is CASYERGRGNQPQHF.

The gene calls are TRBV29-1 and TRBJ2-2; D is undetermined. This CDR3 spans 12 amino acids. CDR1 SQVTM and CDR2 ANQGSEA come from the germline V gene. Trimming pared 2 bases from V and 6 bases from J, leaving 7 bases between. This chain's CDR3 is CSVETGPGELFF. CDR3 coding DNA: TGCAGCGTTGAAACTGGTCCCGGGGAGCTGTTTTTT.

This clonotype was observed many times. This chain links TRBV11-2 with TRBJ2-1; D unresolved. Looked up from germline, CDR1 is SGHAT and CDR2 is FQNNGV. The ends were cut back, 1 base at V and 4 bases at J, with 20 bases in the middle. CDR3 length: 18 residues. CDR3 in amino acids: CASSLGGSLVPPYNEQFF. CDR3 in DNA: TGTGCCAGCAGCTTAGGGGGTAGTTTAGTTCCCCCGTACAATGAGCAGTTCTTC.

This clonotype came up many times. The genes are TRBV5-1 and TRBJ2-7; D unresolved. The CDR3 runs to 14 residues. V was shortened by 2 bases and J by 0 bases, with 9 bases between the two germline ends. CDR1 and CDR2 (germline): SGHRS, YFSETQ. CDR3 residues: CASSFFGSSYEQYF. The CDR3 nucleotides are TGCGCCAGCAGCTTTTTCGGTAGCTCCTACGAGCAGTACTTC.

Ten or more counts support this clonotype. V usage is TRBV13 and J usage is TRBJ2-5; D is uncertain. V was pared by 2 bases and J by 2 bases, with 12 bases between. Germline-derived CDR1 and CDR2 are PRHDT and FYEKMQ (reference sequence). The CDR3 loop spans 15 amino acids. The CDR3 nucleotides are TGTGCCAGCAGCTTATGGTGGCAGCAACAAGAGACCCAGTACTTC. This sequence encodes CASSLWWQQQETQYF.

This clonotype was detected ten times or more. The genes are TRBV7-8 and TRBJ2-1, with D unclear. Trimming removed 2 bases at V and 7 bases at J, with 12 bases between. The germline gives CDR1 SGHVS, CDR2 FQNEAQ. The CDR3 has 14 amino acids. In DNA form, the CDR3 reads TGTGCCAGCAGCTTATACGGACCGCGAAATGAGCAGTTCTTC. Encoded protein: CASSLYGPRNEQFF.

The V and J genes are TRBV6-5 and TRBJ1-4; 7 bases agree with TRBD1. V lost 2 bases and J lost 3; bases outside the gene matches: 9. CDR3 length: 17 amino acids. Germline CDR1 MNHEY, CDR2 SVGAGI. CDR3 bases: TGTGCCAGCAGTTACCCTAGGGACAGACTCGCTAATGAAAAACTGTTTTTT. The encoded protein is CASSYPRDRLANEKLFF.

This clonotype was seen at least ten times. The chain combines TRBV6-4 with TRBJ1-1, with a possible D match to TRBD1 (6 bases). This CDR3 contains 17 residues. Trimming took off 7 bases at V and 1 base at J, with 22 bases between the two ends. Germline V gene sequence: CDR1 MRHNA, CDR2 SNTAGT. The CDR3 coding sequence is TGTGCCAGCATTTACCGGGACATCACCCCCTCGAACACTGAAGCTTTCTTT. Protein: CASIYRDITPSNTEAFF.

This clonotype is a singleton in its sample. The J gene is TRBJ2-7, the V gene TRBV7-2, with 7 bases that match TRBD2. There are 14 residues in the CDR3. Per germline, CDR1 SGHTA and CDR2 FQGNSA. V lost 1 base and J lost 4; bases outside the gene matches: 4. The CDR3 reads CASSLGGGLYEQYF. CDR3 coding DNA: TGTGCCAGCAGCTTAGGCGGGGGACTATACGAGCAGTACTTC.

The chain has TRBV5-1 and TRBJ2-7; D gene ambiguous. V dropped 0 bases and J dropped 3 bases, with 7 bases sitting between them. Germline values: CDR1 SGHRS, CDR2 YFSETQ. The CDR3 totals 13 residues. CDR3 sequence: CASSLEGFYEQYF. The CDR3, as DNA: TGCGCCAGCAGCTTGGAGGGTTTCTACGAGCAGTACTTC.

The rearrangement uses TRBV6-1 and TRBJ1-1, with D possibly TRBD1 on 6 matching bases. CDR3 size: 10 residues. The germline V gene encodes CDR1 MNHNS and CDR2 SASEGT. CDR3 amino acids: CRGGRTEAFF. CDR3 bases: TGTAGAGGGGGGCGAACTGAAGCTTTCTTT.

This clonotype was picked up many times. The chain couples TRBV6-6 to TRBJ2-1; no reliable D call. V was cut by 0 bases and J by 6 bases, with 9 bases left in between. The CDR3 length is 14 residues. The germline gives CDR1 MNHNY, CDR2 SVGAGI (reference sequence). CDR3 region: CASSYSETANEQFF. The DNA of the CDR3 is TGTGCCAGCAGTTACTCTGAGACCGCCAATGAGCAGTTCTTC.

The chain is built from TRBV2 and TRBJ2-7, with D maybe TRBD1 (5 bases). The V end lost 5 bases, the J end lost 5 bases, and 10 bases lay between the germline ends. CDR1 is SNHLY, CDR2 FYNNEI, per germline. The CDR3 contains 12 residues. The CDR3 bases are TGTGCCAGCAGTCCGGACATCCACGAGCAGTACTTC. It is translated as CASSPDIHEQYF.

This clonotype was counted many times. The genes are TRBV5-1 and TRBJ2-2; 12 bases align to TRBD2. V dropped 4 bases and J dropped 5; count of bases not matched to a gene: 6. Germline V gene data show CDR1 as SGHRS and CDR2 as YFSETQ. This CDR3 comprises 16 residues. CDR3 nucleotide sequence: TGCGCCAGCAGCCCGAAGACTAGCGGGAGAACCGGGGAGCTGTTTTTT. Translating gives CASSPKTSGRTGELFF.

This clonotype was seen ten or more times. The chain recombines TRBV3-1 with TRBJ1-6, with D tentatively TRBD1 (6 bases). Trimming took 3 bases from V and 9 from J, leaving 15 bases between them. The CDR3 spans 15 residues. Germline values: CDR1 LGHDT, CDR2 YNNKEL (reference sequence). Here the CDR3 reads CASSHRTAPISPLHF. Here the CDR3 DNA reads TGTGCCAGCAGCCACCGGACAGCCCCAATTTCACCCCTCCACTTT.

This clonotype has a count of ten or more. This sequence joins TRBV28 and TRBJ2-6, with TRBD1 matching 9 bases. CDR1 and CDR2 (germline): MDHEN, SYDVKM. This CDR3 is built from 15 residues. Trimming took 7 bases from V and 1 from J; bases not matched to a gene: 2. This CDR3 is CASTTGGSGANVLTF. The CDR3, as DNA: TGTGCCAGCACGACAGGGGGATCTGGGGCCAACGTCCTGACTTTC.

This clonotype was picked up many times. The chain carries TRBV6-1 and TRBJ2-5, with D perhaps matching TRBD1 or TRBD2 (5 bases each). The germline CDR1 and CDR2 sequences are MNHNS and SASEGT. With 6 bases removed from V and 5 bases from J, the gap between germline ends came to 31 bases. The CDR3 is 19 amino acids. In DNA form, the CDR3 reads TGTGCCAGCAGCGATCCCCACGCAGGGACCCGAGGTCAACGCGAGACCCAGTACTTC. It codes for CASSDPHAGTRGQRETQYF.

This clonotype showed up many times. The gene calls are TRBV20-1 and TRBJ1-1, with D maybe TRBD1 (5 bases). Between the trimmed V and J ends, which lost 6 bases and 5 bases, there was a span of 19 bases. The CDR3 covers 14 residues. CDR1 DFQATT and CDR2 SNEGSKA come from the germline V gene (reference sequence). The CDR3 coding sequence is TGCAGTGCCATACAGGTAACGACCGCTACTGAAGCTTTCTTT. As protein: CSAIQVTTATEAFF.

This clonotype showed up just a few times. This chain connects TRBV19 to TRBJ2-1; a possible D gene is TRBD2 (6 bases). Germline V gene data show CDR1 as LNHDA and CDR2 as SQIVND (reference sequence). V lost 5 bases and J lost 5, with 16 bases in between. The CDR3 loop spans 15 amino acids. CDR3 coding DNA: TGTGCCAGTAGTTCGTACATGGGACTGGACAATGAGCAGTTCTTC. Protein product: CASSSYMGLDNEQFF.

This clonotype was picked up many times. CDR3: CSARDPLAKAGETQYF. For the CDR3, the DNA is TGCAGTGCTAGAGATCCCCTAGCAAAGGCTGGAGAGACCCAGTACTTC. The chain combines TRBV20-1 with TRBJ2-5, with D possibly matching TRBD2 (5 bases). Germline V gene sequence: CDR1 DFQATT, CDR2 SNEGSKA (reference sequence). The CDR3 covers 16 residues. V lost 0 bases and J 4 bases, leaving 18 bases between the germline ends.

The table lists this clonotype with a count of one. A much larger clone lies one base from this, so it may be a read error. The genes are TRBV20-1 and TRBJ2-1; a possible D gene is TRBD2 (5 bases). The CDR3 sequence is 13 residues long. The germline gives CDR1 DFQATT, CDR2 SNEGSKA (reference sequence). The V end lost 6 bases, the J end lost 4 bases, and 13 bases lay between the germline ends. CDR3 in amino acids: CSAPKLVYNEQFF. CDR3 coding DNA: TGCAGTGCCCCCAAACTAGTATACAATGAGCAGTTCTTC.

This clonotype has at least ten counts. Germline and junction disagree at one end, which may indicate a read error. J is TRBJ2-1 and V is TRBV7-3, with D hard to call. Germline loops: CDR1 SGHTA, CDR2 FQGTGA. The CDR3 runs 15 residues. In nucleotides, the CDR3 is TGTGCCAGCAGCCTAATTTCCGCCTCCGACAATGAGCAGTTCTTC. It translates to CASSLISASDNEQFF.

This clonotype was found many times. The chain uses TRBV20-1 and TRBJ2-6, with D uncertain. Germline values: CDR1 DFQATT, CDR2 SNEGSKA (reference sequence). V lost 4 bases, J lost 0 bases, and 7 bases lay in between. The CDR3 runs 14 residues. CDR3 bases: TGCAGTGCTACCTCCGGCTCTGGGGCCAACGTCCTGACTTTC. Translating it yields CSATSGSGANVLTF.

This clonotype occurred many times. The chain recombines TRBV5-1 with TRBJ2-7, with TRBD2 identical over 13 bases. The ends lost 4 bases at V and 0 bases at J; junction bases unmatched: 7. The CDR3 runs 17 residues. Germline CDR1 and CDR2: SGHRS and YFSETQ. The CDR3 DNA reads as TGCGCCAGCAGCCGTGGACTAGCGGGAGCTAACTCCTACGAGCAGTACTTC. This translates into CASSRGLAGANSYEQYF.

At least ten counts were recorded for this clonotype. The V gene is TRBV28, the J gene TRBJ2-7; TRBD1 matches at 7 bases. V lost 1 base and J lost 2; bases outside the gene matches: 2. The CDR3 totals 14 residues. Germline-derived CDR1 and CDR2 are MDHEN and SYDVKM. In nucleotides, the CDR3 is TGTGCCAGCAGTTTATTCGGGACAGCCTACGAGCAGTACTTC. Translation: CASSLFGTAYEQYF.

The table lists this clonotype with many counts. CDR3: CASSPQGASGEQYF. For the CDR3, the DNA is TGTGCCAGCTCACCACAGGGGGCATCGGGCGAGCAGTACTTC. The chain joins TRBV18 to TRBJ2-7; 7 positions agree with TRBD1. The CDR3 contains 14 residues. Germline V CDR1 and CDR2: KGHSH, LQKENI. Trimming removed 1 base from V and 6 bases from J; junction bases left unmatched: 6.

At least ten counts were recorded for this clonotype. This chain connects TRBV15 to TRBJ2-3; 12 nucleotides align to TRBD2. V lost 1 base, J lost 5 bases, and 4 bases stayed unmatched. The germline gives CDR1 LNHNV, CDR2 YYDKDF (reference sequence). CDR3 length: 16 amino acids. The CDR3 nucleotides are TGTGCCACCAGCAGAGGACTAGCGGGAGTCAAAGATACGCAGTATTTT. It translates to CATSRGLAGVKDTQYF. Together with reference TRBV15 and TRBJ2-3, the CDR3 gives the full variable domain: DAMVIQNPRYQVTQFGKPVTLSCSQTLNHNVMYWYQQKSSQAPKLLFHYYDKDFNNEADTPDNFQSRRPNTSFCFLDIRSPGLGDTAMYLCATSRGLAGVKDTQYFGPGTRLTVL.

The chain carries TRBV7-2 and TRBJ1-2; D gene uncertain. Germline assignment: CDR1 SGHTA and CDR2 FQGNSA. With 7 bases removed from V and 3 bases from J, the gap between germline ends came to 15 bases. This CDR3 is built from 14 residues. The CDR3 bases are TGTGCCAGCACCTATCGGGTTTTGGACTATGGCTACACCTTC. It translates to CASTYRVLDYGYTF.

This clonotype came up many times. The V gene is TRBV28, the J gene TRBJ2-7; 8 nucleotides align to TRBD2. Looked up from germline, CDR1 is MDHEN and CDR2 is SYDVKM. With V trimmed by 7 bases and J by 0 bases, 5 bases remained unmatched. The CDR3 runs to 14 residues. As DNA, the CDR3 is TGTGCCAGCAACGCGGGAGGACTCTCCTACGAGCAGTACTTC. Its translation: CASNAGGLSYEQYF.